These 12 T cell receptor beta chains share one sample of origin, sequenced in a study of technical replicates of blood from a handful of donors. Profiling relied on immunoSEQ multiplex PCR, and the TCRdb table lists in-frame clones only, not all of them. The sample shows tens of thousands of clones, about nine tenths of them seen only once. Sequencing used T cells isolated from PBMCs. These receptors all stem from a human donor in good health. Some clones in this sample may be carry-over from other donors' samples.

This chain links TRBV27 with TRBJ2-1; 7 positions agree with TRBD1. The CDR3 runs 13 residues. Germline CDR1 MNHEY, CDR2 SMNVEV (reference sequence). J gave up 6 bases and V 3 bases, and 2 bases lay outside the gene matches. The CDR3 bases are TGTGCCAGCAGTTTCGACAGGGCCAATGAGCAGTTCTTC. Amino acids: CASSFDRANEQFF.

The chain recombines TRBV2 with TRBJ2-3; tentatively, D is TRBD2 (6 bases). CDR1 SNHLY and CDR2 FYNNEI come from the germline V gene. This CDR3 has 14 residues. The ends were cut back, 6 bases at V and 3 bases at J, with 13 bases in the middle. CDR3 bases: TGTGCCAGCAGCTCAGCGGGCTGGACAGATACGCAGTATTTT. Amino acids: CASSSAGWTDTQYF.

This chain links TRBV4-2 with TRBJ2-1; 8 bases match TRBD2. V gave up 1 base and J gave up 8 bases; unmatched junction bases: 7. The CDR3 length is 15 residues. In germline, CDR1 is LGHNA, CDR2 YNFKEQ. CDR3: CASSQGVAGGDEQFF. CDR3 bases: TGTGCCAGCAGCCAAGGGGTGGCGGGAGGTGATGAGCAGTTCTTC.

This rearrangement joins TRBV5-4 to TRBJ2-1, with a weak D call TRBD1 (6 bases). V gave up 1 base and J gave up 9 bases, with 14 bases separating them. The CDR3 has 14 amino acids. Germline V CDR1 and CDR2: SGHNT, YYREEE (reference sequence). CDR3 protein: CASSLTGLYGEQFF. The CDR3 bases are TGTGCCAGCAGCTTGACAGGGCTCTACGGTGAGCAGTTCTTC.

The CDR3 is CASSFRLSDTQYF. CDR3 nucleotides: TGTGCCAGCAGTTTTCGTCTATCAGATACGCAGTATTTT. The chain links TRBV27 to TRBJ2-3; D is ambiguous. The germline V and J ends were trimmed by 3 bases and 4 bases, with 8 bases remaining between them. The CDR3 extends over 13 amino acids. Germline V gene sequence: CDR1 MNHEY, CDR2 SMNVEV (reference sequence).

This clone was picked up one time. The chain combines TRBV25-1 with TRBJ2-7; a weak D match, TRBD2 (6 bases). The germline V gene encodes CDR1 MGHDK and CDR2 SYGVNS. The CDR3 is made up of 16 amino acids. V was pared by 6 bases and J by 0 bases, with 18 bases between. CDR3 sequence reads: CASSLTRGASSYEQYF. The CDR3 nucleotides are TGTGCCAGCAGCCTCACGCGGGGTGCGAGCTCCTACGAGCAGTACTTC.

The chain carries TRBV5-1 and TRBJ2-7; D perhaps matches TRBD2 (5 bases). V was shortened by 2 bases and J by 2 bases, with 11 bases between the two germline ends. The CDR3 sequence is 14 residues long. Germline-derived CDR1 and CDR2 are SGHRS and YFSETQ. CDR3 DNA sequence: TGCGCCAGCAGCTTCACGGGAATTCCCTACGAGCAGTACTTC. Encoded protein: CASSFTGIPYEQYF.

The chain uses TRBV19 and TRBJ2-1; D may be TRBD1 (6 bases). V lost 6 bases to trimming and J lost 2 bases, with 17 bases between them. Germline CDR1 and CDR2: LNHDA and SQIVND (reference sequence). CDR3 length: 16 amino acids. The CDR3 protein is CASSYEQGLPYNEQFF. The CDR3 bases are TGTGCCAGTAGCTACGAACAGGGTTTGCCCTACAATGAGCAGTTCTTC.

This chain uses TRBV5-4 with TRBJ1-2; 8 nucleotides line up with TRBD1. Germline loops: CDR1 SGHNT, CDR2 YYREEE (reference sequence). CDR3 length: 14 residues. V trimming: 3 bases; J trimming: 5 bases; junction bases outside the gene matches: 6. DNA for the CDR3: TGTGCCAGCAGCTCACTGACAGGGGAGTATGGCTACACCTTC. Its translation: CASSSLTGEYGYTF.

Of note for this clone: The sample contains more than one DNA sequence encoding this CDR3. This sequence joins TRBV5-1 and TRBJ1-1; D remains unclear. The CDR3 has 13 amino acids. Trimming removed 1 base at V and 2 bases at J, with 6 bases between. Germline CDR1 and CDR2: SGHRS and YFSETQ. In nucleotides, the CDR3 is TGCGCCAGCAGCTTGCGGGGTAACACTGAAGCTTTCTTT. This codes for CASSLRGNTEAFF. Complete variable domain (other parts from reference TRBV5-1 and TRBJ1-1): KAGVTQTPRYLIKTRGQQVTLSCSPISGHRSVSWYQQTPGQGLQFLFEYFSETQRNKGNFPGRFSGRQFSNSRSEMNVSTLELGDSALYLCASSLRGNTEAFFGQGTRLTVV.

This sequence joins TRBV7-9 and TRBJ1-1; D is perhaps TRBD1 (5 bases). The CDR3 totals 12 residues. Germline V CDR1 and CDR2: SEHNR, FQNEAQ (reference sequence). V was clipped by 5 bases and J by 8 bases, with 12 bases between them. CDR3 bases: TGTGCCAGCAGCCCAGGGATCGCGGAAGCTTTCTTT. Protein sequence: CASSPGIAEAFF.

This chain uses TRBV28 with TRBJ2-6; tentative D call: TRBD1 (5 bases). Germline assignment: CDR1 MDHEN and CDR2 SYDVKM. This CDR3 is 16 amino acids long. Trimming took off 2 bases at V and 0 bases at J, with 8 bases between the two ends. The CDR3 here is CASSLGHSSGANVLTF. In nucleotides, the CDR3 is TGTGCCAGCAGTTTAGGACACAGCTCTGGGGCCAACGTCCTGACTTTC.